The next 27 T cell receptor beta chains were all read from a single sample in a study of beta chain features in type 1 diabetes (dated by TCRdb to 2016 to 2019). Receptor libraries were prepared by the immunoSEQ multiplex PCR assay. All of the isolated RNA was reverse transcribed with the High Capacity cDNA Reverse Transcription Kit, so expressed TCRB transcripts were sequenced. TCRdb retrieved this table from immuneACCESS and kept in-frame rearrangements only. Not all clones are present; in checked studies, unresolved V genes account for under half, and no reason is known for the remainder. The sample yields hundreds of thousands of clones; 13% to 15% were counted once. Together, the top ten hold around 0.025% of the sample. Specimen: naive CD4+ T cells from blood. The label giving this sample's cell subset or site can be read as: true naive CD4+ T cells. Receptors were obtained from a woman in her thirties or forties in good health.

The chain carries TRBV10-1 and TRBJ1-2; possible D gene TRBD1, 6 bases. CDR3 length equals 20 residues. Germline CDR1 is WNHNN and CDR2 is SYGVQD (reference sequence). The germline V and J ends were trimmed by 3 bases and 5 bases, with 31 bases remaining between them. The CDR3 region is CASSEPLTNPLQGTPYGYTF. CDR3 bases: TGCGCCAGCAGTGAACCCCTAACCAATCCCTTACAGGGAACTCCGTATGGCTACACCTTC.

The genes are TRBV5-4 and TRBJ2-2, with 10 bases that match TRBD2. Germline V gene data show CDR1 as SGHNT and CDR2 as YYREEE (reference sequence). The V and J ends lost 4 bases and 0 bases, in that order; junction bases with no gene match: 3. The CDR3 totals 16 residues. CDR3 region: CASSKGTSANTGELFF. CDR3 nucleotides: TGTGCCAGCAGCAAGGGGACTAGCGCGAACACCGGGGAGCTGTTTTTT. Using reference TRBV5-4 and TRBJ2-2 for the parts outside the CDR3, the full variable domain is ETGVTQSPTHLIKTRGQQVTLRCSSQSGHNTVSWYQQALGQGPQFIFQYYREEENGRGNFPPRFSGLQFPNYSSELNVNALELDDSALYLCASSKGTSANTGELFFGEGSRLTVL.

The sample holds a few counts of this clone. The CDR3 DNA follows: TGTGCCAGCAGCTTATCCGGGACTAGCTCTGATACGCAGTATTTT. As protein: CASSLSGTSSDTQYF. J is TRBJ2-3 and V is TRBV13; 9 bases map to TRBD2. The length of the CDR3 is 15 residues. V trimming: 2 bases; J trimming: 6 bases; junction bases outside the gene matches: 6. The germline V gene has CDR1 PRHDT and CDR2 FYEKMQ (reference sequence). Full variable domain (rest looked up from reference TRBV13 and TRBJ2-3): AAGVIQSPRHLIKEKRETATLKCYPIPRHDTVYWYQQGPGQDPQFLISFYEKMQSDKGSIPDRFSAQQFSDYHSELNMSSLELGDSALYFCASSLSGTSSDTQYFGPGTRLTVL.

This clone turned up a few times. The CDR3 DNA sequence: TGCGCCAGCAGCCAAGTTTCGGTTGACAGGGTGGAGTACGAGCAGTACTTC. Encoded protein: CASSQVSVDRVEYEQYF. This chain connects TRBV4-3 to TRBJ2-7, with 7 bases identical to TRBD1. The CDR3 sequence is 17 residues long. Germline loops: CDR1 LGHNA, CDR2 YSLEER. J lost 4 bases, V lost 1 base, and 13 bases had no gene match.

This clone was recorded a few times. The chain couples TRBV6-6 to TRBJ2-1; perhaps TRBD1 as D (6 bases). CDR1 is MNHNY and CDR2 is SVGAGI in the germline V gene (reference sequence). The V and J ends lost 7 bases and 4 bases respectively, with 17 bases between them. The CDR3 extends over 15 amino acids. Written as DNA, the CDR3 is TGTGCCAGCACCTCGACAGGATTGATATACAATGAGCAGTTCTTC. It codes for CASTSTGLIYNEQFF.

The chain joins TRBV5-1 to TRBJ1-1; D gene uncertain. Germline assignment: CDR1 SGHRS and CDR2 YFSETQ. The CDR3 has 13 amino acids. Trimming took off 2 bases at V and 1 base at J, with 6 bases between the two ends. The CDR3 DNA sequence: TGCGCCAGCAGCTTTTACGGGAACACTGAAGCTTTCTTT. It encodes CASSFYGNTEAFF.

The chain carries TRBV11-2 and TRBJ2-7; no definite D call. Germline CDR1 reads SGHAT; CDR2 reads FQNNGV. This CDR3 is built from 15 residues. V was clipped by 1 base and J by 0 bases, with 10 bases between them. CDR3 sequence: CASSLGPGSSYEQYF. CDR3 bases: TGTGCCAGCAGCTTAGGTCCAGGAAGCTCCTACGAGCAGTACTTC.

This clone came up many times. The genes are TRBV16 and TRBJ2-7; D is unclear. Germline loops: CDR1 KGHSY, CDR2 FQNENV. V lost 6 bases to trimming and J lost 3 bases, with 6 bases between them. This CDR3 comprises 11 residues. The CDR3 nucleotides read TGTGCCAGCAGTCTCGTCTACGAGCAGTACTTC. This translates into CASSLVYEQYF.

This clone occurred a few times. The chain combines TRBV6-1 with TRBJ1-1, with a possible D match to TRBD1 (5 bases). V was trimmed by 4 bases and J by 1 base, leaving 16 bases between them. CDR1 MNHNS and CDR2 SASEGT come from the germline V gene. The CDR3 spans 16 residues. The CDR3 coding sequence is TGTGCCAGCAGTGGGATCTTTGGGGGGGGGAACACTGAAGCTTTCTTT. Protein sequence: CASSGIFGGGNTEAFF.

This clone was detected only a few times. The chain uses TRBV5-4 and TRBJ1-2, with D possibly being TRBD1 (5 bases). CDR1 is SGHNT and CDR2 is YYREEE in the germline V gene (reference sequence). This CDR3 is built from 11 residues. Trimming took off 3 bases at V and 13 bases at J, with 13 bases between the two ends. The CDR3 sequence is CASSWGGRGTF. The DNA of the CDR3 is TGTGCCAGCAGCTGGGGCGGAAGGGGCACCTTC.

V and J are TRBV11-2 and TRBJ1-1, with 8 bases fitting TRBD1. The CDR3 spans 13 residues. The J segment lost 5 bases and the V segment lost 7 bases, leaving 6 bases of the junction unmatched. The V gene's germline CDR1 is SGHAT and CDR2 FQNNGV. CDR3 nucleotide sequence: TGTGCCAGCACGGCACAGGGGGATACTGAAGCTTTCTTT. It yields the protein CASTAQGDTEAFF.

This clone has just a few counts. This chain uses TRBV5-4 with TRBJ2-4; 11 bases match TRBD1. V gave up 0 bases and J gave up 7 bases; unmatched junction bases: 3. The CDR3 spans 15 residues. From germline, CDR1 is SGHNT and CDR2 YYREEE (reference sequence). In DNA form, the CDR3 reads TGTGCCAGCAGCTTGGCCCGGGACAGGGGGAACATTCAGTACTTC. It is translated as CASSLARDRGNIQYF.

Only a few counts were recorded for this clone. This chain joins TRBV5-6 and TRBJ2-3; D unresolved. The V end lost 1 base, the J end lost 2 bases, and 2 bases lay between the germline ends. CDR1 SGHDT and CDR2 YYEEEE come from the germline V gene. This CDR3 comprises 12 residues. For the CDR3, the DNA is TGTGCCAGCAGCTTGTACACAGATACGCAGTATTTT. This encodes CASSLYTDTQYF.

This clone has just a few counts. The CDR3 region is CASSRTGDYEQYF. The CDR3 nucleotides read TGTGCCAGCTCACGGACAGGGGACTACGAGCAGTACTTC. The chain uses TRBV18 and TRBJ2-7, with TRBD1 matching 9 bases. V gave up 4 bases and J gave up 3 bases; unmatched junction bases: 1. CDR3 length: 13 amino acids. From germline, CDR1 is KGHSH and CDR2 LQKENI.

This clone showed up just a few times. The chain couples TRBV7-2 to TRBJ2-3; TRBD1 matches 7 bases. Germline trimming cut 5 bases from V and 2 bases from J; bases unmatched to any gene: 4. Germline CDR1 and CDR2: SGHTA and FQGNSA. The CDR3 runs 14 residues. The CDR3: CASSLDRYTDTQYF. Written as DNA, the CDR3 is TGTGCCAGCAGCCTGGACAGGTACACAGATACGCAGTATTTT.

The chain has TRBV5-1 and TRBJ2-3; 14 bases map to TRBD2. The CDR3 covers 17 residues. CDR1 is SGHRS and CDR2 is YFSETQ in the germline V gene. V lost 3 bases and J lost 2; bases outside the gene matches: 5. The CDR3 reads CASSSGLAGGDTDTQYF. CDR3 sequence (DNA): TGCGCCAGCAGCTCAGGACTAGCGGGGGGAGACACAGATACGCAGTATTTT. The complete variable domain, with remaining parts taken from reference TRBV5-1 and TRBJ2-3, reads KAGVTQTPRYLIKTRGQQVTLSCSPISGHRSVSWYQQTPGQGLQFLFEYFSETQRNKGNFPGRFSGRQFSNSRSEMNVSTLELGDSALYLCASSSGLAGGDTDTQYFGPGTRLTVL.

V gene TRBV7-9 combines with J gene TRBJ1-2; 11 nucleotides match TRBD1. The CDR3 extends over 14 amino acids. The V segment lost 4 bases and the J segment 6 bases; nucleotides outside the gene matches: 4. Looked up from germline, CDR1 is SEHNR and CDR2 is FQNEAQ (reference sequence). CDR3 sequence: CASSSGQGAHGYTF. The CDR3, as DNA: TGTGCCAGCAGCTCCGGACAGGGGGCCCATGGCTACACCTTC. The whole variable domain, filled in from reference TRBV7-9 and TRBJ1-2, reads DTGVSQNPRHKITKRGQNVTFRCDPISEHNRLYWYRQTLGQGPEFLTYFQNEAQLEKSRLLSDRFSAERPKGSFSTLEIQRTEQGDSAMYLCASSSGQGAHGYTFGSGTRLTVV.

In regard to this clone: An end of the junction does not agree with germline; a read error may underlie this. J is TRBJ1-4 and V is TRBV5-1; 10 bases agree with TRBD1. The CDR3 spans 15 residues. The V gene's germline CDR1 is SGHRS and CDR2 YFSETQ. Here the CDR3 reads CASSLGTGVNEKLFF. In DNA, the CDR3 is TGCGCCAGCAGTTTGGGGACAGGGGTTAATGAAAAACTGTTTTTT.

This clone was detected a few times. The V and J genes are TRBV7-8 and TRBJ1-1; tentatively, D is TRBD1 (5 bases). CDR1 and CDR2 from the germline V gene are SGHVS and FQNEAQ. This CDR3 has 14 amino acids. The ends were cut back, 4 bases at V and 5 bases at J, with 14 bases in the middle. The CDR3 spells CASSSAGAGTEAFF. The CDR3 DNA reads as TGTGCCAGCAGCTCGGCTGGGGCGGGAACTGAAGCTTTCTTT.

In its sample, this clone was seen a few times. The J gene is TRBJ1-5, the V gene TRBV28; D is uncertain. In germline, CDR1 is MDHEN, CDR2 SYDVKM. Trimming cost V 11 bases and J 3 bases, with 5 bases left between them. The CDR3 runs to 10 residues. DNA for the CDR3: TGTGCCTCTAACAATCAGCCCCAGCATTTT. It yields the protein CASNNQPQHF.

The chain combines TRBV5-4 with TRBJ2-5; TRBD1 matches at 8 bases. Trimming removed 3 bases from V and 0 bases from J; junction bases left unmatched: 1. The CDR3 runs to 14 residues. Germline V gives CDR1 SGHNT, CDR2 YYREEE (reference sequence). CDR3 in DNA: TGTGCCAGCAGCTGGACAGGGAACCAAGAGACCCAGTACTTC. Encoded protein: CASSWTGNQETQYF.

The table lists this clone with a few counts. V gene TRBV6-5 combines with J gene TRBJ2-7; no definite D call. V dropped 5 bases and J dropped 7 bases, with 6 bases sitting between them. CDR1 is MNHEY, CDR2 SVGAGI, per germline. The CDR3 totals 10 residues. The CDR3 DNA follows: TGTGCCAGCAGTGAGTGGGAGCAGTACTTC. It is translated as CASSEWEQYF.

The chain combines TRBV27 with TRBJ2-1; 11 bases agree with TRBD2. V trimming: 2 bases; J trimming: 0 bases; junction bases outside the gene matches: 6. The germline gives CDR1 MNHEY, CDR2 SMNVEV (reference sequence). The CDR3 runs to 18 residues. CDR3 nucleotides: TGTGCCAGCAGTTTACGGATAGCGGGGGGGTTCTCCTACAATGAGCAGTTCTTC. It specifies CASSLRIAGGFSYNEQFF.

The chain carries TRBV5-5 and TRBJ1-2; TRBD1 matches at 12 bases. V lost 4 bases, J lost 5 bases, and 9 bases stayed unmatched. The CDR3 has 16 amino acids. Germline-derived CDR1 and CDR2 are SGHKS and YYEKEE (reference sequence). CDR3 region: CASSPGTGGSLYGYTF. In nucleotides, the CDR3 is TGTGCCAGCAGCCCCGGGACAGGGGGCTCCCTTTATGGCTACACCTTC. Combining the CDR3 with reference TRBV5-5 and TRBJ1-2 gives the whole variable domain DAGVTQSPTHLIKTRGQQVTLRCSPISGHKSVSWYQQVLGQGPQFIFQYYEKEERGRGNFPDRFSARQFPNYSSELNVNALLLGDSALYLCASSPGTGGSLYGYTFGSGTRLTVV.

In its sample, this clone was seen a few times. Here the CDR3 reads CASSLKGQGKNIQYF. The CDR3 DNA reads as TGTGCCAGCAGCTTAAAAGGACAGGGGAAAAACATTCAGTACTTC. V gene TRBV7-9 combines with J gene TRBJ2-4, with TRBD1 matching 9 bases. This CDR3 spans 15 amino acids. The J segment lost 4 bases and the V segment lost 2 bases, leaving 3 bases of the junction unmatched. From germline, CDR1 is SEHNR and CDR2 FQNEAQ (reference sequence).

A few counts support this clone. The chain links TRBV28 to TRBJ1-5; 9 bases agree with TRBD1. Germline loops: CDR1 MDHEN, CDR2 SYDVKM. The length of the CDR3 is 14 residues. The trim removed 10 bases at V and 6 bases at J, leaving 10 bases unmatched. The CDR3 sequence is CATMTGGPSQPQHF. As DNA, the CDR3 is TGTGCCACCATGACAGGGGGTCCTAGTCAGCCCCAGCATTTT. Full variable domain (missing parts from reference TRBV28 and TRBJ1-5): DVKVTQSSRYLVKRTGEKVFLECVQDMDHENMFWYRQDPGLGLRLIYFSYDVKMKEKGDIPEGYSVSREKKERFSLILESASTNQTSMYLCATMTGGPSQPQHFGDGTRLSIL.

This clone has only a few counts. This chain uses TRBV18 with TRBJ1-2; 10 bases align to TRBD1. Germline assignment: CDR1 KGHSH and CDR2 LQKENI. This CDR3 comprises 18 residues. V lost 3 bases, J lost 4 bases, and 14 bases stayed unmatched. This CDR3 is CASSPPGQGRLTSYGYTF. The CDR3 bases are TGTGCCAGCTCACCCCCGGGACAGGGGCGGCTAACTAGCTATGGCTACACCTTC.